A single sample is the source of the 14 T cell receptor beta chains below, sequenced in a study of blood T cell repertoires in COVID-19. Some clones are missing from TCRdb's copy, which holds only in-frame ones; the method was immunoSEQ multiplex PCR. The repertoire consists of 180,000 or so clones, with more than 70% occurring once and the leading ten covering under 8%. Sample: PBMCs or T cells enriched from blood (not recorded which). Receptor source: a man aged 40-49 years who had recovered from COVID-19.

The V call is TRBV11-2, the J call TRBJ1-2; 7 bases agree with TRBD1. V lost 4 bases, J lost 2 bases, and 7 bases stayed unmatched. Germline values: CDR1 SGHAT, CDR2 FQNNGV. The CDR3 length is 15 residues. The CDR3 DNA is TGTGCCAGCAGCTCTTTAAGGGGGCGCAACTATGGCTACACCTTC. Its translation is CASSSLRGRNYGYTF.

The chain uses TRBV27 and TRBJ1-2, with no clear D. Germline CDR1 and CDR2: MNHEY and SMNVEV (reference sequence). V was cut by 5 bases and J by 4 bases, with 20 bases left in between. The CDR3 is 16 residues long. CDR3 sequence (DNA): TGTGCCAGCAGTACCCAGCGGCAGGTTTTTTTCTATGGCTACACCTTC. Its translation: CASSTQRQVFFYGYTF.

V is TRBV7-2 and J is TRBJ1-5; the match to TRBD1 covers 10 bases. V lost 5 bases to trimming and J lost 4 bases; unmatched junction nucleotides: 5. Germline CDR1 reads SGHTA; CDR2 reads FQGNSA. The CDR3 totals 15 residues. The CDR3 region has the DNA TGTGCCAGCAGCGTACCGGGACAGGGGAATCAGCCCCAGCATTTT. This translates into CASSVPGQGNQPQHF.

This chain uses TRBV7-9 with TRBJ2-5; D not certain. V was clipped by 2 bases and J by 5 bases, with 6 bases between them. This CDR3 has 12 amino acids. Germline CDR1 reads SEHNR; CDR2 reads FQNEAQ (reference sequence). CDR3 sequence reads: CASSLMQETQYF. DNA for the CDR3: TGTGCCAGCAGCTTAATGCAGGAGACCCAGTACTTC.

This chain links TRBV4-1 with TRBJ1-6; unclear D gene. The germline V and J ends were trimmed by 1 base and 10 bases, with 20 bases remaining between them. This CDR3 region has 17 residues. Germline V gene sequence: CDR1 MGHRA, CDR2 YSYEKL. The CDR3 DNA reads TGCGCCAGCAGCCAAGTCGAACCCGGGATAACGGGCTCACCCCTCCACTTT. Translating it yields CASSQVEPGITGSPLHF.

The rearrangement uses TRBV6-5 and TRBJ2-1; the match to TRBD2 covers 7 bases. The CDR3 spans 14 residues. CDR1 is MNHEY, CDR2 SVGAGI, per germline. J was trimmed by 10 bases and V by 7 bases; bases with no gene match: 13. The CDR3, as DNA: TGTGCCAGCACTCTCGCGGGAGATTTAAGCGAGCAGTTCTTC. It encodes CASTLAGDLSEQFF.

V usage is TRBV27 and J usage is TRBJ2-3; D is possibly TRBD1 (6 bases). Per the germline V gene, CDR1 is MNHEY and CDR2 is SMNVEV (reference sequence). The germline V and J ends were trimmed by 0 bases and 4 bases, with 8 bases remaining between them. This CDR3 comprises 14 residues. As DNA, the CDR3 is TGTGCCAGCAGTTTATCGACAGGTTCAGATACGCAGTATTTT. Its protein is CASSLSTGSDTQYF.

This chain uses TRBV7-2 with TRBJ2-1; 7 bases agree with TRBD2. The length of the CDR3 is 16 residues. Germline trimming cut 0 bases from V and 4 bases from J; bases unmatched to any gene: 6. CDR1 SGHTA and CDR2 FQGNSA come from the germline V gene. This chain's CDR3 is CASSLARLAAYNEQFF. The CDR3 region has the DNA TGTGCCAGCAGCTTAGCGCGGCTAGCGGCATACAATGAGCAGTTCTTC. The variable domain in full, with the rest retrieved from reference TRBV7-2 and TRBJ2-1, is GAGVSQSPSNKVTEKGKDVELRCDPISGHTALYWYRQSLGQGLEFLIYFQGNSAPDKSGLPSDRFSAERTGGSVSTLTIQRTQQEDSAVYLCASSLARLAAYNEQFFGPGTRLTVL.

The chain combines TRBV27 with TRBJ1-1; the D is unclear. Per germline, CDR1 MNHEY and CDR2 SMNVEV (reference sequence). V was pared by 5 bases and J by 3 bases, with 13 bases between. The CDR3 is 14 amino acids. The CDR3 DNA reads TGTGCCAGCAGTAGGGCGGCGGGTCACACTGAAGCTTTCTTT. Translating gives CASSRAAGHTEAFF.

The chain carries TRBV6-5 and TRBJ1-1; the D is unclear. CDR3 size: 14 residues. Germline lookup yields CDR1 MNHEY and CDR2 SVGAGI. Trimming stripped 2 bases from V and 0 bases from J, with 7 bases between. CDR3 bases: TGTGCCAGCAGTTACGGAGGGATGAACACTGAAGCTTTCTTT. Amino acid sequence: CASSYGGMNTEAFF.

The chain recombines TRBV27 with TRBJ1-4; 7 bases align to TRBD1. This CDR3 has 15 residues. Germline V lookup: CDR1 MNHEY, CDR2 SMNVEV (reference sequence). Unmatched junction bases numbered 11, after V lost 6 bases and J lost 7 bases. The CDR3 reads CASSFTGTVGEKLFF. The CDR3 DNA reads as TGTGCCAGCAGCTTCACCGGGACAGTAGGTGAAAAACTGTTTTTT.

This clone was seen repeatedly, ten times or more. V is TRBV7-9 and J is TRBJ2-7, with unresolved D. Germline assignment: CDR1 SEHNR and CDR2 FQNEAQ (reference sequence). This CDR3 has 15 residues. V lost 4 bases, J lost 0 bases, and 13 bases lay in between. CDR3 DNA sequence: TGTGCCAGCAGCTCTTTTCTCGCCAGCTCCTACGAGCAGTACTTC. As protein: CASSSFLASSYEQYF.

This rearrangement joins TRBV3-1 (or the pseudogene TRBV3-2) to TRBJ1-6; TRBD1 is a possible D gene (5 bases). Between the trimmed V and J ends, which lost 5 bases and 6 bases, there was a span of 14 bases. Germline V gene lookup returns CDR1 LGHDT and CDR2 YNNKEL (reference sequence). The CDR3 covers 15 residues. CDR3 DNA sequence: TGTGCCAGCAGCTCGCGGAGGGGCGGTAATTCACCCCTCCACTTT. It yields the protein CASSSRRGGNSPLHF.

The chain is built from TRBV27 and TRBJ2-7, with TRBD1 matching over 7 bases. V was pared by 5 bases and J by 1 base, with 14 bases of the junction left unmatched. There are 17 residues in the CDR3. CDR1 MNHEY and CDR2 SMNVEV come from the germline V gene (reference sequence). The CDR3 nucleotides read TGTGCCAGCAGTACCTACCCCCCAGGGGGTTCGTCCTACGAGCAGTACTTC. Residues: CASSTYPPGGSSYEQYF.